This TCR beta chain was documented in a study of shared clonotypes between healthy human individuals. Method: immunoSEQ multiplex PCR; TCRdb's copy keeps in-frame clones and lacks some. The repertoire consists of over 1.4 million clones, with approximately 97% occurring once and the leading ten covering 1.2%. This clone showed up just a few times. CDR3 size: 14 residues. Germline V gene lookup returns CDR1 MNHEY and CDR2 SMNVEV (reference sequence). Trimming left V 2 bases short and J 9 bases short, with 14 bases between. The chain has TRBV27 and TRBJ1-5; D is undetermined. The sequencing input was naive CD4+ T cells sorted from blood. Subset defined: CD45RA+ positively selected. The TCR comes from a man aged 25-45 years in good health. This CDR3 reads CASSLIRSVGPQHF. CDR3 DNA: TGTGCCAGCAGTTTAATCAGGAGCGTCGGGCCCCAGCATTTT.